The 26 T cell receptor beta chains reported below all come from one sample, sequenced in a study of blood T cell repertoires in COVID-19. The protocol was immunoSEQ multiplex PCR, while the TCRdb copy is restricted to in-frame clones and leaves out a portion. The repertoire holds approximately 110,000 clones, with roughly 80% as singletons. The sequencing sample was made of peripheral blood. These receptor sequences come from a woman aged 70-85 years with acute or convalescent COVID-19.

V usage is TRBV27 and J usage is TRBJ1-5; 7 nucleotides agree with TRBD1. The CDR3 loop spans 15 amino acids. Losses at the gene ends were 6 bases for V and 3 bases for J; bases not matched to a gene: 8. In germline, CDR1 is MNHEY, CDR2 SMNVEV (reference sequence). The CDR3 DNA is TGTGCCAGCAGACGAACAGGGGAATACAATCAGCCCCAGCATTTT. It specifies CASRRTGEYNQPQHF.

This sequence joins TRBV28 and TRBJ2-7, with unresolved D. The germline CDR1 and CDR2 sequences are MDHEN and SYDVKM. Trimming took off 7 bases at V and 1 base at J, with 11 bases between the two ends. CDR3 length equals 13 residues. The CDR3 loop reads CASTNWASYEQYF. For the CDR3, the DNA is TGTGCCAGCACAAATTGGGCTTCCTACGAGCAGTACTTC.

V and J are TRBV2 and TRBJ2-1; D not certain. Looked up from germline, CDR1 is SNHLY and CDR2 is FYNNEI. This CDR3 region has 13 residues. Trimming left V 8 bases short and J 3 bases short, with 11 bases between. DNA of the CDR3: TGTGCCAGCTCCCTTGAGATCTACAATGAGCAGTTCTTC. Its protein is CASSLEIYNEQFF.

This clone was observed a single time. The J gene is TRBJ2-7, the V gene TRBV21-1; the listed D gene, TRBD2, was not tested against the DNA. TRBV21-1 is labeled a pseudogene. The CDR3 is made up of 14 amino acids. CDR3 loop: CASSKVPSTWEQYF. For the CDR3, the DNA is TGTGCCAGCAGCAAAGTCCCTTCTACTTGGGAGCAGTACTTC.

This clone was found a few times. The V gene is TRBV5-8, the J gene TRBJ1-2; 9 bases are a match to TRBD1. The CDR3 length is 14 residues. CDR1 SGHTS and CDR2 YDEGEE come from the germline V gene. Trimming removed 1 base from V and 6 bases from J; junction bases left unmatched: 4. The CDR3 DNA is TGTGCCAGCAGCTTGACAGGGGGCGCCGATGGCTACACCTTC. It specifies CASSLTGGADGYTF.

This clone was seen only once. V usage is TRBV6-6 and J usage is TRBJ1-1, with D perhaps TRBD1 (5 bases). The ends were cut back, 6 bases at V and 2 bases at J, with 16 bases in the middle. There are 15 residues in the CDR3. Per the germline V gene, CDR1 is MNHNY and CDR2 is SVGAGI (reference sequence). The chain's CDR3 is CASRHRQSLNTEAFF. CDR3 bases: TGTGCCAGCAGACATAGACAGTCATTAAACACTGAAGCTTTCTTT.

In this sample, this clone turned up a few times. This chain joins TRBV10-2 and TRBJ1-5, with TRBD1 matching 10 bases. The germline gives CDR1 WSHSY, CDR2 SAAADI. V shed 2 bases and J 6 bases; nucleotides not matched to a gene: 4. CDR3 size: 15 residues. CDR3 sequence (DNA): TGCGCCAGCAGTGAGAGGACAGGGGGGGGTCAGCCCCAGCATTTT. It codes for CASSERTGGGQPQHF.

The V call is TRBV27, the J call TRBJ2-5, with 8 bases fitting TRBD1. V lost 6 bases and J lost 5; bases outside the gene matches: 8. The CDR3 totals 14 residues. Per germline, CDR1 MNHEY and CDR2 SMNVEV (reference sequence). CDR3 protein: CASSSFTGGETQYF. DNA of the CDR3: TGTGCCAGCAGCTCCTTTACAGGGGGGGAGACCCAGTACTTC.

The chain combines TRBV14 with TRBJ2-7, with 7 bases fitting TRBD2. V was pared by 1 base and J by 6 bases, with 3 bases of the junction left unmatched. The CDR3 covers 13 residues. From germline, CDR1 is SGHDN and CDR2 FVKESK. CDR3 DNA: TGTGCCAGCAGCCAAGGGAGCGGGATCGAGCAGTACTTC. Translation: CASSQGSGIEQYF.

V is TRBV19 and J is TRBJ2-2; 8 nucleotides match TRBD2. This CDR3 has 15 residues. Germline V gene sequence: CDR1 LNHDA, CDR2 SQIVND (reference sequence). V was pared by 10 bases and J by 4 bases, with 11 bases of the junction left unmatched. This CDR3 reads CATIGGAGRTGELFF. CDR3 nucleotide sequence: TGTGCCACCATCGGGGGGGCAGGGCGCACCGGGGAGCTGTTTTTT.

CDR3 protein: CASSSRQGQVGVGETQYF. CDR3 coding DNA: TGTGCCAGCAGCTCCAGACAGGGTCAGGTCGGCGTTGGGGAGACCCAGTACTTC. The chain links TRBV7-9 to TRBJ2-5; 7 bases match TRBD1. CDR1 is SEHNR, CDR2 FQNEAQ, per germline (reference sequence). The CDR3 runs 18 residues. Trimming at V came to 4 bases and at J to 5 bases, leaving 19 bases not matched to a gene.

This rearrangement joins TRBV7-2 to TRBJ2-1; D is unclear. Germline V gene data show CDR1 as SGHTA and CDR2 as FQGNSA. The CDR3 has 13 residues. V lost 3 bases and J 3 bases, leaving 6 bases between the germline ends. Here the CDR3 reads CASSFSLYNEQFF. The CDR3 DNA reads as TGTGCCAGCAGCTTTTCCCTCTACAATGAGCAGTTCTTC.

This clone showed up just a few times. The CDR3 spells CASSPRDRGRQPQHF. The CDR3 DNA is TGTGCCAGCAGCCCTCGGGACAGGGGGCGACAGCCCCAGCATTTT. The chain employs TRBV7-2 and TRBJ1-5; 12 bases are shared with TRBD1. The CDR3 totals 15 residues. Losses at the gene ends were 5 bases for V and 7 bases for J; bases not matched to a gene: 6. Germline CDR1 reads SGHTA; CDR2 reads FQGNSA.

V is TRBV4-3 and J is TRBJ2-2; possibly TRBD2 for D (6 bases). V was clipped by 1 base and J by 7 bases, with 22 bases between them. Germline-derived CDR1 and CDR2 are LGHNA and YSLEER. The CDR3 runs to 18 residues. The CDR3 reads CASSQGRGLAVVGGELFF. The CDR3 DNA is TGCGCCAGCAGCCAAGGGAGGGGATTAGCGGTGGTGGGCGGGGAGCTGTTTTTT.

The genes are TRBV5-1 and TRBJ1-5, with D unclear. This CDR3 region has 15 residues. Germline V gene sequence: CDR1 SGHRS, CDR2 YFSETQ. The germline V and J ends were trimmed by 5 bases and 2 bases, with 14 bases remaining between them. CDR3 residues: CASSMSPGGNQPQHF. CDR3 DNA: TGCGCCAGCAGTATGTCACCCGGGGGCAATCAGCCCCAGCATTTT.

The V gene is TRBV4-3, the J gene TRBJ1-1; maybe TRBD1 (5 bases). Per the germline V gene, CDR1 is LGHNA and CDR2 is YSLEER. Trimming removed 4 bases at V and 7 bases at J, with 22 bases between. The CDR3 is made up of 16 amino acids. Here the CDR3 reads CASSPSATVVGGEAFF. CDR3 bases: TGCGCCAGCAGCCCAAGCGCGACAGTTGTCGGGGGTGAAGCTTTCTTT.

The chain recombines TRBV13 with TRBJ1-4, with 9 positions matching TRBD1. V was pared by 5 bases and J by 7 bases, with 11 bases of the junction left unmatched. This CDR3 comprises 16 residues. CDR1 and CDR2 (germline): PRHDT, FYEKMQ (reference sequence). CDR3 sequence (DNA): TGTGCCAGCAGCGCAAGGGGACAGGGTCTGGGTGAAAAACTGTTTTTT. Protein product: CASSARGQGLGEKLFF.

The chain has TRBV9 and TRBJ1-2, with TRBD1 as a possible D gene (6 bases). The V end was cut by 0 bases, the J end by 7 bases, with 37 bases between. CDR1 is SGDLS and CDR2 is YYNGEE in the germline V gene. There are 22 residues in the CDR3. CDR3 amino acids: CASSVVLGGPESPNYYYAGYTF. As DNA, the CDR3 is TGTGCCAGCAGCGTAGTGCTCGGGGGGCCCGAGAGCCCGAACTACTACTATGCTGGCTACACCTTC.

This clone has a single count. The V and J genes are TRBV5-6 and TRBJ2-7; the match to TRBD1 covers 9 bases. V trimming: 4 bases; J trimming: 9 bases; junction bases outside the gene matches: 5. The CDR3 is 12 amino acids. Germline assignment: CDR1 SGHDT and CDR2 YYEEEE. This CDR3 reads CASSPTGGRQYF. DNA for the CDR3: TGTGCCAGCAGCCCTACAGGGGGCAGGCAGTACTTC.

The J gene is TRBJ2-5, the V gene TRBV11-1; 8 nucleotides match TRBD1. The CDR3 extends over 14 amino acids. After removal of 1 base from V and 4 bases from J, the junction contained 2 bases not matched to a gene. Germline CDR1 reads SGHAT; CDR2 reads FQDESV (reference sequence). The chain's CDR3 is CASSLGQGTETQYF. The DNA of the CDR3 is TGTGCCAGCAGCTTAGGACAGGGGACAGAGACCCAGTACTTC.

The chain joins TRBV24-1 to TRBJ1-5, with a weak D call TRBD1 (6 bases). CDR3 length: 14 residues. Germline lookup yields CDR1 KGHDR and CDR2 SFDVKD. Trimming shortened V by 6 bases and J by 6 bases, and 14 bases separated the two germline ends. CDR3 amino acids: CATSTAGAGQPQHF. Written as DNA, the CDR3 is TGTGCCACCAGTACCGCAGGGGCAGGTCAGCCCCAGCATTTT.

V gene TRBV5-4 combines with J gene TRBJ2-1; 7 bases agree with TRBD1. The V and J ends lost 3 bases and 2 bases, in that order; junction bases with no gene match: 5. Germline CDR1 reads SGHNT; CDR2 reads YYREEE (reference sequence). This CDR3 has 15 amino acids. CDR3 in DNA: TGTGCCAGCAGCTCACCGGGACAGACCTACAATGAGCAGTTCTTC. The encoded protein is CASSSPGQTYNEQFF.

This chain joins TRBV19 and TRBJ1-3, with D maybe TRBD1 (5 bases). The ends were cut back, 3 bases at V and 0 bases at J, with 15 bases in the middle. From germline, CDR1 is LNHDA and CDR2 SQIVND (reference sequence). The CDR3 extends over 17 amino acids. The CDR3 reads CASSIQRRGISGNTIYF. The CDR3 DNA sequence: TGTGCCAGTAGTATCCAACGGCGGGGGATCTCTGGAAACACCATATATTTT.

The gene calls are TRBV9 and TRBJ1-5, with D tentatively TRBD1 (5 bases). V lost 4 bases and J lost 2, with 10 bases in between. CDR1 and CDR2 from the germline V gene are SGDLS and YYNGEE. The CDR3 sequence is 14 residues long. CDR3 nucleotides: TGTGCCAGCAGCTCGGGAGGGGGCAATCAGCCCCAGCATTTT. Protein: CASSSGGGNQPQHF.

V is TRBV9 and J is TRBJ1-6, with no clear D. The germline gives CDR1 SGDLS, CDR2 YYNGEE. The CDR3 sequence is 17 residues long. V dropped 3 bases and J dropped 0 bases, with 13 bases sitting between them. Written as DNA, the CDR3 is TGTGCCAGCAGCGCCGCGGGAACTAACTCCTATAATTCACCCCTCCACTTT. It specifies CASSAAGTNSYNSPLHF.

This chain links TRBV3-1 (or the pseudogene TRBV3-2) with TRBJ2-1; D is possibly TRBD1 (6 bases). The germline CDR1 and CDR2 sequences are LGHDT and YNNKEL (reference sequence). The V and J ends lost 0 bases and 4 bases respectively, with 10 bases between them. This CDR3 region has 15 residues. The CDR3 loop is CASSQDRGRYNEQFF. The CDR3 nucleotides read TGTGCCAGCAGCCAAGACAGGGGTAGGTACAATGAGCAGTTCTTC.